One and the same sample provided the 17 T cell receptor beta chains below, sequenced in a study of siplizumab effects on memory and regulatory T cells. Data came from immunoSEQ multiplex PCR; TCRdb stores just in-frame clones and leaves some out. The sample includes over 65,000 clones, 85% to 95% of them seen just once. The sequencing input was CD8+ T cells sorted from blood. All receptors come from a human donor in good health.

This sequence joins TRBV6-5 and TRBJ2-7; D is perhaps TRBD2 (6 bases). CDR3 length: 15 residues. Per the germline V gene, CDR1 is MNHEY and CDR2 is SVGAGI. The germline V and J ends were trimmed by 6 bases and 0 bases, with 15 bases remaining between them. DNA of the CDR3: TGTGCCAGCAGATTACTAGCCCAAAGCTCCTACGAGCAGTACTTC. Its protein product is CASRLLAQSSYEQYF.

V is TRBV9 and J is TRBJ2-1; D possibly uses TRBD1 or TRBD2 (5 bases each). Trimming shortened V by 1 base and J by 10 bases, and 9 bases separated the two germline ends. Per germline, CDR1 SGDLS and CDR2 YYNGEE. This CDR3 has 12 amino acids. The DNA of the CDR3 is TGTGCCAGCAGCGTATGGGGACCCGAGCAGTTCTTC. Residues: CASSVWGPEQFF.

Only one count was recorded for this clone. V usage is TRBV7-6 and J usage is TRBJ2-1; D gene uncertain. Trimming left V 5 bases short and J 9 bases short, with 11 bases between. The CDR3 totals 12 residues. CDR1 is SGHVS and CDR2 is FNYEAQ in the germline V gene. CDR3 residues: CASSPSPGEQFF. Written as DNA, the CDR3 is TGTGCCAGCAGCCCATCGCCAGGTGAGCAGTTCTTC.

This sequence joins TRBV5-6 and TRBJ2-5, with D possibly TRBD2 on 6 matching bases. V was clipped by 2 bases and J by 2 bases, with 10 bases between them. The CDR3 covers 14 residues. Germline V gene data show CDR1 as SGHDT and CDR2 as YYEEEE. Here the CDR3 reads CASSFGGRQETQYF. The CDR3 DNA reads TGTGCCAGCAGCTTCGGAGGGAGACAAGAGACCCAGTACTTC.

This rearrangement joins TRBV5-1 to TRBJ2-7; TRBD2 is a possible D gene (6 bases). CDR1 is SGHRS and CDR2 is YFSETQ in the germline V gene. The CDR3 runs to 14 residues. V was clipped by 4 bases and J by 6 bases, with 17 bases between them. The CDR3 nucleotides are TGCGCCAGCAGCCCCATGGGACTGCCCTTCGAGCAGTACTTC. Its protein is CASSPMGLPFEQYF.

The chain carries TRBV9 and TRBJ2-1, with TRBD1 matching over 8 bases. Trimming removed 0 bases from V and 4 bases from J; junction bases left unmatched: 12. The CDR3 has 18 residues. The germline V gene has CDR1 SGDLS and CDR2 YYNGEE. This CDR3 is CASSVAHEGRGPYNEQFF. CDR3 nucleotides: TGTGCCAGCAGCGTAGCTCACGAAGGCAGGGGGCCATACAATGAGCAGTTCTTC.

This clone has just one count. This chain joins TRBV5-1 and TRBJ2-5; a weak D match, TRBD1 (5 bases). V lost 0 bases and J lost 1, with 7 bases in between. Germline lookup yields CDR1 SGHRS and CDR2 YFSETQ. The CDR3 has 14 amino acids. The CDR3 is CASSLGQIQETQYF. In DNA, the CDR3 is TGCGCCAGCAGCTTGGGACAGATCCAAGAGACCCAGTACTTC.

The chain recombines TRBV5-4 with TRBJ2-6, with 7 positions matching TRBD1. This CDR3 has 17 residues. V dropped 2 bases and J dropped 2; count of bases not matched to a gene: 7. The V gene's germline CDR1 is SGHNT and CDR2 YYREEE (reference sequence). CDR3 nucleotide sequence: TGTGCCAGCAGCTTTAGGGGGCAGGTAACTGGGGCCAACGTCCTGACTTTC. This codes for CASSFRGQVTGANVLTF.

The chain recombines TRBV2 with TRBJ2-1, with TRBD2 as a possible D gene (6 bases). CDR1 and CDR2 from the germline V gene are SNHLY and FYNNEI. The germline V and J ends were trimmed by 8 bases and 1 base, with 21 bases remaining between them. The CDR3 has 17 amino acids. The CDR3 protein is CASDDQRLVDSYNEQFF. For the CDR3, the DNA is TGTGCCAGCGACGACCAAAGACTAGTAGATTCCTACAATGAGCAGTTCTTC.

This chain joins TRBV7-9 and TRBJ1-1; 8 bases agree with TRBD1. V was pared by 3 bases and J by 14 bases, with 8 bases of the junction left unmatched. CDR1 SEHNR and CDR2 FQNEAQ come from the germline V gene (reference sequence). The CDR3 consists of 12 residues. CDR3: CASSFGTGDRFF. CDR3 bases: TGTGCCAGCAGCTTCGGGACGGGGGACAGGTTCTTT.

This chain links TRBV19 with TRBJ2-3; the match to TRBD2 covers 7 bases. CDR1 is LNHDA and CDR2 is SQIVND in the germline V gene (reference sequence). Unmatched junction bases numbered 13, after V lost 3 bases and J lost 7 bases. CDR3 size: 16 residues. The CDR3, as DNA: TGTGCCAGTAGTATTGGAGCGGGAAGATTCTCGAATACGCAGTATTTT. This encodes CASSIGAGRFSNTQYF.

The chain carries TRBV29-1 and TRBJ2-7; D tentatively reads TRBD1 or TRBD2 (5 bases each). Trimming left V 4 bases short and J 3 bases short, with 16 bases between. Germline V gene lookup returns CDR1 SQVTM and CDR2 ANQGSEA. The CDR3 length is 14 residues. The CDR3 sequence: CSVVNPGASYEQYF. In nucleotides, the CDR3 is TGCAGCGTTGTAAATCCCGGGGCTAGCTACGAGCAGTACTTC.

The CDR3 sequence: CASSESLGQTYEQYF. The CDR3 nucleotides are TGTGCCAGCAGTGAATCCTTAGGACAGACCTACGAGCAGTACTTC. V is TRBV6-1 and J is TRBJ2-7; possible D gene TRBD1, 6 bases. The V gene lost 2 bases and the J gene lost 2 bases, with 13 bases spanning the gap. Germline CDR1 is MNHNS and CDR2 is SASEGT. There are 15 residues in the CDR3.

This chain links TRBV7-2 with TRBJ2-5, with 8 bases identical to TRBD1. Germline CDR1 reads SGHTA; CDR2 reads FQGNSA. The CDR3 extends over 14 amino acids. With V trimmed by 3 bases and J by 4 bases, 4 bases remained unmatched. The CDR3 DNA follows: TGTGCCAGCAGCTTTCCAGGGGGCGCAGAGACCCAGTACTTC. Its protein product is CASSFPGGAETQYF.

V gene TRBV5-4 combines with J gene TRBJ2-5; TRBD2 agrees at 9 bases. V lost 6 bases and J lost 5; bases outside the gene matches: 11. CDR3 length: 15 residues. CDR1 SGHNT and CDR2 YYREEE come from the germline V gene (reference sequence). The CDR3 protein is CASMDSGRNSETQYF. DNA for the CDR3: TGTGCCAGCATGGATAGCGGGAGAAACTCGGAGACCCAGTACTTC.

The chain couples TRBV28 to TRBJ2-1, with no clear D. Trimming stripped 7 bases from V and 4 bases from J, with 17 bases between. In germline, CDR1 is MDHEN, CDR2 SYDVKM. The CDR3 loop spans 15 amino acids. The CDR3 coding sequence is TGTGCCAGCACCCTTGGACCAGCAAAATACAATGAGCAGTTCTTC. It encodes CASTLGPAKYNEQFF.

The V and J genes are TRBV9 and TRBJ2-5, with a possible D match to TRBD1 (6 bases). Germline V gene data show CDR1 as SGDLS and CDR2 as YYNGEE. There are 16 residues in the CDR3. The V gene lost 3 bases and the J gene lost 5 bases, with 20 bases spanning the gap. DNA for the CDR3: TGTGCCAGCAGCGCTACACCAGGACAGTCCGGGGAGACCCAGTACTTC. Protein product: CASSATPGQSGETQYF.